This TCR beta chain was identified in a study of glioma-infiltrating T cells. V was clipped by 3 bases and J by 0 bases, with 8 bases between them. CDR1 is SQVTM and CDR2 is ANQGSEA in the germline V gene. This CDR3 has 13 amino acids. The iRepertoire nested amplicon-rescue multiplex PCR amplified TCR alpha and beta CDR3s from RNA. Tissue mRNA or PBMC total RNA, 100-400 ng, went into one-step reverse transcription and amplification. TCRdb used MiXCR to reprocess the multiplex PCR reads, holding one entry per CDR3 protein. The sample lists more than 95,000 distinct CDR3 sequences, about 23% occurring once.

The sequence was collected from a human donor with low-grade glioma or glioblastoma, undergoing nonglioma brain surgery, or in good health (not recorded which). The chain uses TRBV29-1 and TRBJ1-1; D ambiguous. Input material: glioma tissue, nonneoplastic brain tissue, or PBMCs (not recorded which). The CDR3 region has the DNA TGCAGCGTTGATGCGGCTATGAACACTGAAGCTTTCTTT. It specifies CSVDAAMNTEAFF.